The T cell receptor beta chain described here comes from a study of CD8 T cells in ankylosing spondylitis. The V end lost 4 bases, the J end lost 4 bases, and 16 bases lay between the germline ends. Germline V gene lookup returns CDR1 MGHRA and CDR2 YSYEKL. The CDR3 is made up of 15 amino acids. Note on this clonotype: Its matching antigen is unknown.

Whole-study results and caveats: Prior literature has documented some motif variants in synovial fluid and blood from reactive arthritis. Seemingly distinctive of ankylosing spondylitis blood was a TCR beta motif formed by eight highly homologous variants. Disease-linked clones had a CD8+ phenotype and relatively low frequency in peripheral blood. The clones that were linked to disease were reported to be significantly enriched in matched synovial fluid samples from ankylosing spondylitis patients.

Quantitative molecular-barcoded 5'-RACE generated the TCR beta libraries. TCRdb re-called the 5' RACE reads through MiXCR, storing one row per CDR3 protein. The data show around 770,000 distinct CDR3 sequences, roughly 19% seen once. The genes are TRBV4-1 and TRBJ1-1; D gene uncertain. This receptor was obtained from a male donor with ankylosing spondylitis. The sequenced sample was blood, either unsorted or a sorted T cell fraction (not recorded which). CDR3 DNA sequence: TGCGCCAGCAGCCCCTCGGGCCGACGGGGCACTGAAGCTTTCTTT. This encodes CASSPSGRRGTEAFF.